This T cell receptor (beta chain) was recorded in a study of blood T cell repertoires in COVID-19. This clone was recorded once. V trimming: 7 bases; J trimming: 1 base; junction bases outside the gene matches: 6. Per the germline V gene, CDR1 is LNHDA and CDR2 is SQIVND (reference sequence). The CDR3 spans 15 residues. Here immunoSEQ multiplex PCR was the method, and the copy in TCRdb shows in-frame clones only, minus some. Of about 200,000 clones listed, about 93% are singletons. The sequence came from a man aged 55 to 69 with COVID-19, enrolled during active disease. The sequenced material came from peripheral blood. The chain has TRBV19 and TRBJ1-1, with 10 bases fitting TRBD1. CDR3 sequence: CASIPRDRGNTEAFF. The CDR3 DNA sequence: TGTGCCAGTATCCCCCGGGACAGGGGGAACACTGAAGCTTTCTTT.